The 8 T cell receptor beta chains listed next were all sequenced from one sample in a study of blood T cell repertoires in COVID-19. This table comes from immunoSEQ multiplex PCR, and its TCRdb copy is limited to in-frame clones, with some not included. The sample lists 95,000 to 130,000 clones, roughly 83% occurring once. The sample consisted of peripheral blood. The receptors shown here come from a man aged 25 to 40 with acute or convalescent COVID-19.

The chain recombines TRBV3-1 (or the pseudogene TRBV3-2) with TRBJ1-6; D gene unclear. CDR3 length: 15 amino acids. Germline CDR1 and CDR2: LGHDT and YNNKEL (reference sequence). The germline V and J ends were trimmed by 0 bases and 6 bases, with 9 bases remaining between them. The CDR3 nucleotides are TGTGCCAGCAGCCAAGATAACTACGTTAATTCACCCCTCCACTTT. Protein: CASSQDNYVNSPLHF.

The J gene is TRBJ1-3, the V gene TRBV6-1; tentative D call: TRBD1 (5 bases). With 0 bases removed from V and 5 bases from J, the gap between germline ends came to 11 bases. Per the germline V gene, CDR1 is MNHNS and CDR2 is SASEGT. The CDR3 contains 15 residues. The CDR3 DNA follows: TGTGCCAGCAGTGAAGCGCTCAAGGGGAGAAACACCATATATTTT. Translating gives CASSEALKGRNTIYF.

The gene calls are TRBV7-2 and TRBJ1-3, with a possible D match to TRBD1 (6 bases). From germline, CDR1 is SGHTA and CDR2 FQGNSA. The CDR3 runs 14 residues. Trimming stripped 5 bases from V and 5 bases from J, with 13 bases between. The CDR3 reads CASSNRTERNTIYF. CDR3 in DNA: TGTGCCAGCAGCAACCGGACAGAAAGAAACACCATATATTTT.

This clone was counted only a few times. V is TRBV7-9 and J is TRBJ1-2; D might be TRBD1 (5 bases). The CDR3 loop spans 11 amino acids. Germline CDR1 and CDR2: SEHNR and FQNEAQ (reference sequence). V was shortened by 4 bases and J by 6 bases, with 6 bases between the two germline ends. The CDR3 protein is CASSSTDGYTF. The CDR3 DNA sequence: TGTGCCAGCAGCTCGACAGATGGCTACACCTTC.

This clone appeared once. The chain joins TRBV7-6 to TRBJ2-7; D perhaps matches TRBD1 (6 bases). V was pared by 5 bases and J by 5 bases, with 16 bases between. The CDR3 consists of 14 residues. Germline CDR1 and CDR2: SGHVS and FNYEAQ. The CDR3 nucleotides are TGTGCCAGCAGCCTAACAGGGTCGGTGGACGAGCAGTACTTC. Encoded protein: CASSLTGSVDEQYF.

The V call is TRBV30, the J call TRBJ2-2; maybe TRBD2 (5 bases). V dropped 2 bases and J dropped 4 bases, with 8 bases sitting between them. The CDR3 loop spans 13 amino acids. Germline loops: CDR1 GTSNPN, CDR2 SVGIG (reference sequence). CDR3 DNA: TGTGCCTGGAGTTCAACTAGCACCGGGGAGCTGTTTTTT. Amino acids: CAWSSTSTGELFF. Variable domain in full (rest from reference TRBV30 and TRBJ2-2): SQTIHQWPATLVQPVGSPLSLECTVEGTSNPNLYWYRQAAGRGLQLLFYSVGIGQISSEVPQNLSASRPQDRQFILSSKKLLLSDSGFYLCAWSSTSTGELFFGEGSRLTVL.

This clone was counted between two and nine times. The CDR3 DNA sequence: TGTGCCTGGAGTGCCGGGGGTAATGAAAAACTGTTTTTT. Translating it yields CAWSAGGNEKLFF. This chain uses TRBV30 with TRBJ1-4; perhaps TRBD1 as D (5 bases). CDR1 GTSNPN and CDR2 SVGIG come from the germline V gene (reference sequence). Trimming pared 1 base from V and 4 bases from J, leaving 7 bases between. The CDR3 is 13 amino acids.

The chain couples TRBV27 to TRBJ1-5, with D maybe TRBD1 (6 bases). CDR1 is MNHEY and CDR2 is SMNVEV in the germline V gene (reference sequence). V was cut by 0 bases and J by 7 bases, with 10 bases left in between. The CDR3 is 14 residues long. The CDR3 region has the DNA TGTGCCAGCAGTTTATCGAGGGGGGGGCAGCCCCAGCATTTT. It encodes CASSLSRGGQPQHF.